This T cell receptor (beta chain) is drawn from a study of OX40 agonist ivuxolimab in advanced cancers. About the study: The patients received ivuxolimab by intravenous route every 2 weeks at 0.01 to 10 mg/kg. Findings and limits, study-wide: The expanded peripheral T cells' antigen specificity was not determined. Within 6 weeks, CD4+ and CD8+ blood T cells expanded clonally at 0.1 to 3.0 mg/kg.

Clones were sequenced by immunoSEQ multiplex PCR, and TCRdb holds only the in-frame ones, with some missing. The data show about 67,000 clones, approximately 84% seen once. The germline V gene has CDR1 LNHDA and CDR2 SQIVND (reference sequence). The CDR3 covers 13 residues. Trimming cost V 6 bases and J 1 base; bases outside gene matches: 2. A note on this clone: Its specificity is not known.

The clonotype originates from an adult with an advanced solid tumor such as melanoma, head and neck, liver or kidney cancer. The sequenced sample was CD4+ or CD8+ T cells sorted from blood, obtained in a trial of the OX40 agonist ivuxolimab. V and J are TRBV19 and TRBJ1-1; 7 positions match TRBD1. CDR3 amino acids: CASRRQGNTEAFF. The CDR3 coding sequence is TGTGCCAGTAGGAGACAGGGGAACACTGAAGCTTTCTTT.